The 9 T cell receptor beta chains given below trace back to one sample, sequenced in a study of T-cell memory formation after mild COVID-19. TCRdb re-called the 5' RACE reads through MiXCR, storing one row per CDR3 protein. The sample has about 14,000 distinct CDR3 sequences; 15% to 20% are singletons. Sequencing was done on a sample of PBMCs or a T cell subset sorted from them (not recorded which). The receptor set was obtained from a man between 18 and 29 years old who had mild COVID-19 (a few samples of this study predate the infection). Cell type and time point are not known.

The chain recombines TRBV11-2 with TRBJ2-3; D not certain. The germline gives CDR1 SGHAT, CDR2 FQNNGV. This CDR3 has 15 amino acids. The ends were cut back, 6 bases at V and 1 base at J, with 14 bases in the middle. The CDR3 nucleotides are TGTGCCAGCAGACACAGACATTCTCGCACAGATACGCAGTATTTT. This codes for CASRHRHSRTDTQYF.

This clonotype was seen at least ten times. The chain has TRBV20-1 and TRBJ2-1, with D uncertain. CDR3 length: 14 amino acids. Germline CDR1 DFQATT, CDR2 SNEGSKA (reference sequence). V lost 1 base and J 5 bases, leaving 12 bases between the germline ends. CDR3 DNA sequence: TGCAGTGCTAGAGTGGCATATTATCACAATGAGCAGTTCTTC. Protein product: CSARVAYYHNEQFF.

This chain uses TRBV29-1 with TRBJ2-1; TRBD2 is a possible D gene (5 bases). Trimming removed 8 bases at V and 7 bases at J, with 15 bases between. Per the germline V gene, CDR1 is SQVTM and CDR2 is ANQGSEA. The CDR3 is 12 residues long. The CDR3 DNA is TGCAGCACGGGGTGGCAGTCTAATGAGCAGTTCTTC. Translating gives CSTGWQSNEQFF.

This clonotype was observed at least ten times. The genes are TRBV5-1 and TRBJ1-2; 9 bases agree with TRBD1. With 0 bases clipped from V and 1 base from J, the junction kept 4 bases outside the gene matches. CDR3 length: 16 amino acids. Germline CDR1 is SGHRS and CDR2 is YFSETQ. CDR3 coding DNA: TGCGCCAGCAGCTTGGGCTGGACAGGGGTTAACTATGGCTACACCTTC. It encodes CASSLGWTGVNYGYTF.

This clonotype is medium-sized in the sample. The CDR3: CASSDGEIRDRVVWGDSQPQHF. The CDR3 DNA sequence: TGTGCCAGCAGTGATGGAGAAATTCGGGACAGGGTTGTTTGGGGGGACTCTCAGCCCCAGCATTTT. The chain recombines TRBV6-1 with TRBJ1-5; 9 bases map to TRBD1. The CDR3 extends over 22 amino acids. V lost 3 bases, J lost 6 bases, and 27 bases stayed unmatched. The germline V gene has CDR1 MNHNS and CDR2 SASEGT.

This clonotype showed up many times. This rearrangement joins TRBV15 to TRBJ2-3; 8 positions agree with TRBD1. Germline loops: CDR1 LNHNV, CDR2 YYDKDF (reference sequence). With 5 bases clipped from V and 0 bases from J, the junction kept 7 bases outside the gene matches. There are 16 residues in the CDR3. The CDR3 nucleotides read TGTGCCACCAGCCCCCAGGGGGCGTTTAGCACAGATACGCAGTATTTT. It yields the protein CATSPQGAFSTDTQYF.

V gene TRBV12-3 or TRBV12-4 combines with J gene TRBJ2-1; tentatively, D is TRBD2 (6 bases). The germline V and J ends were trimmed by 4 bases and 12 bases, with 19 bases remaining between them. CDR3 length: 14 amino acids. The CDR3: CASSSWRDGHGQFF. In DNA, the CDR3 is TGTGCCAGCAGTTCATGGCGGGACGGCCACGGGCAGTTCTTC.

The table lists this clonotype with a few counts. This chain joins TRBV4-1 and TRBJ2-3, with D unclear. Trimming took 4 bases from V and 8 from J, leaving 13 bases between them. Germline V gives CDR1 MGHRA, CDR2 YSYEKL. The CDR3 covers 13 residues. The CDR3 is CASSPTALGTQYF. CDR3 in DNA: TGCGCCAGCAGCCCCACCGCACTTGGTACGCAGTATTTT.

The chain uses TRBV7-2 and TRBJ2-1; a weak D match, TRBD2 (6 bases). Germline CDR1 reads SGHTA; CDR2 reads FQGNSA. The CDR3 spans 12 residues. Trimming took 5 bases from V and 9 from J, leaving 11 bases between them. The CDR3 DNA follows: TGTGCCAGCAGCCCCATCGGGGGTGAGCAGTTCTTC. It yields the protein CASSPIGGEQFF.